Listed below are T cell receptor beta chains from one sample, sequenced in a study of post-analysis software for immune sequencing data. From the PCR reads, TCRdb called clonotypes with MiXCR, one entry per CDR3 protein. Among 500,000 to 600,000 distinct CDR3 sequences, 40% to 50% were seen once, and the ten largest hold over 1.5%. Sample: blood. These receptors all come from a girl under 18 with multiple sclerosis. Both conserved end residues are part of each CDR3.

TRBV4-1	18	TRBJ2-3	CASSQEGGAGFSTDTQYF
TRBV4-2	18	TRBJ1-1	CASSQDPGIGLLNTEAFF
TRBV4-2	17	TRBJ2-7	CASSQDMPGQGPYEQYF
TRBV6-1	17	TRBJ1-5	CASSEGFGQGSNQPQHF
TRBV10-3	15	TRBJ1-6	CAISPTDIGNSPLHF
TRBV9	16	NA	CASSVGLVGGQETQYF
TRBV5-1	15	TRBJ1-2	CASSPNAGADYGYTF
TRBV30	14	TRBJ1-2	CAWSGGGSYYGYTF
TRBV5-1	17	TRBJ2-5	CASSRRGISGGQETQYF
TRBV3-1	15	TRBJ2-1	CASSQDFNPAAEQFF
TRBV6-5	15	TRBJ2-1	CASSTTGGGSDEQFF
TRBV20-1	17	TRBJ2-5	CSAAGASGSPGSETQYF
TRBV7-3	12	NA	CASSSSQDIQYF
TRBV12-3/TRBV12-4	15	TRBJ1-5	CASSSGQISNQSQHF
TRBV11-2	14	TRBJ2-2	CASSLASGTGELFF
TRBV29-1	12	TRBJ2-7	CSVEGIRYEQYF
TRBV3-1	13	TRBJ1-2	CASSQVQGYGYTF
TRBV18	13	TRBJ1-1	CVSSDRVDTEAFF
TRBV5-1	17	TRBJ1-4	CASSLMGGTATNEKLFF
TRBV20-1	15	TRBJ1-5	CSARDTQGSGQPQHF
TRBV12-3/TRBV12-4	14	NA	CASSLKREVGEQYF
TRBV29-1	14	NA	CSVPGLSSYNEQYF
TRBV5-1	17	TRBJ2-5	CASSSRTGGGAEETQYF
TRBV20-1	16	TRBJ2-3	CSAGTSGWVGTDTQYF
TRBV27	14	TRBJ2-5	CASSYGTEGETQYF
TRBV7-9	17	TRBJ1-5	CASSLGGGTTSNQPQHF
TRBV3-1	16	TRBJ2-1	CASSRYGDRAYNEQFF
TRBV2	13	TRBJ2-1	CASSKGNYNEQFF
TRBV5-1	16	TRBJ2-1	CASSTPGLMTANEQFF
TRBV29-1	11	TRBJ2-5	CSVFHQETQYF
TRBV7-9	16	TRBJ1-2	CASSPLGDGANYGYTF
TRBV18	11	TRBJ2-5	CASSPGETQYF
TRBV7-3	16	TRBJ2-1	CASSSGLAGPYNEQFF
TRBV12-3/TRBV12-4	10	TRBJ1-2	CATGDYGYTF
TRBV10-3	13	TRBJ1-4	CAISDRVGEKLFF
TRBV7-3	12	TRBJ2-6	CATSSGANVLTF
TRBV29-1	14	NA	CSVEDVTGGYEQYF
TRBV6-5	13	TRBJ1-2	CASSRQGSYGYTF
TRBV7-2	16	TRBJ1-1	CASSRNRQGGSTEAFF
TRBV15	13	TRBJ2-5	CATSNIAGETQYF
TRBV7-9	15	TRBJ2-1	CASSRRERSYNEQFF
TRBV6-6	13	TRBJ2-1	CASKRAEGGEQFF
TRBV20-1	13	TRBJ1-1	CSARGTVNTEAFF
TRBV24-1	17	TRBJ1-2	CATSDYDRGSFYYGYTF
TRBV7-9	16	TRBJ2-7	CASSPRAVGGHYEQYF